The entry below gives a single T cell receptor (beta chain) sequence along with its context. Its antigen is unidentified. One entry per CDR3 protein, called by TCRdb with MiXCR from the 5' RACE reads. The table records around 50,000 distinct CDR3 sequences, over 10% of them present only once. V dropped 5 bases and J dropped 0 bases, with 13 bases sitting between them. The germline V gene encodes CDR1 SGHTA and CDR2 FQGTGA. The CDR3 loop spans 15 amino acids. This sample was taken from a study of early T cells in non-severe SARS-CoV-2 infection. Study outcomes and limitations: Comparison of clonotypes with VDJdb favored anti-spike CD8 responses while missing private and CD4 specificities.

This chain links TRBV7-3 with TRBJ1-1, with D perhaps TRBD1 (5 bases). The TCR comes from an adult who was a healthcare worker with PCR-confirmed SARS-CoV-2 infection or an uninfected control (not recorded which). Specimen: whole blood. Here the CDR3 reads CASSPGRFMNTEAFF. The DNA of the CDR3 is TGTGCCAGCAGCCCGGGACGGTTCATGAACACTGAAGCTTTCTTT.